The next 6 T cell receptor beta chains were all read from a single sample in a study of T cell responses to AZD1222 COVID-19 vaccine. TCRdb's table, derived via immunoSEQ multiplex PCR, lists solely in-frame clones and lacks some. The table includes about 130,000 clones, about 93% detected once. Sequenced material: peripheral blood, taken on day 0 of AZD1222 vaccination. Receptors were obtained from an adult in good health.

This sequence joins TRBV30 and TRBJ2-3; TRBD2 is a possible D gene (7 bases). V lost 5 bases, J lost 0 bases, and 12 bases lay in between. CDR3 length equals 14 residues. Germline V gives CDR1 GTSNPN, CDR2 SVGIG (reference sequence). The CDR3 DNA reads TGTGCCTGGGGGGGGGCCTTTAGCACAGATACGCAGTATTTT. Residues: CAWGGAFSTDTQYF.

V usage is TRBV4-2 and J usage is TRBJ2-3, with 8 bases matching TRBD2. The V and J ends lost 0 bases and 3 bases, in that order; junction bases with no gene match: 2. This CDR3 region has 15 residues. The germline V gene encodes CDR1 LGHNA and CDR2 YNFKEQ. For the CDR3, the DNA is TGTGCCAGCAGCCAAGAGGTAGCGGGAACAGATACGCAGTATTTT. Protein sequence: CASSQEVAGTDTQYF.

CDR3 DNA sequence: TGTGCCACCAGCAGAGCAGGCAGGGGGCTCTATGGCTACACCTTC. The encoded protein is CATSRAGRGLYGYTF. This chain uses TRBV15 with TRBJ1-2; 8 nucleotides line up with TRBD1. V was pared by 1 base and J by 4 bases, with 5 bases of the junction left unmatched. The length of the CDR3 is 15 residues. Germline CDR1 and CDR2: LNHNV and YYDKDF (reference sequence).

CDR3: CASSTWRHKDALFEAFF. The CDR3, as DNA: TGTGCCAGCAGCACCTGGAGGCACAAAGACGCTCTATTTGAAGCTTTCTTT. The chain uses TRBV7-2 and TRBJ1-1; D uncertain. CDR1 SGHTA and CDR2 FQGNSA come from the germline V gene. The ends were cut back, 5 bases at V and 7 bases at J, with 26 bases in the middle. This CDR3 has 17 residues.

The V gene is TRBV28, the J gene TRBJ1-2, with TRBD1 matching 8 bases. CDR3 length: 12 amino acids. J lost 7 bases, V lost 10 bases, and 8 bases had no gene match. Per germline, CDR1 MDHEN and CDR2 SYDVKM. The CDR3: CATAGQGPGYTF. In nucleotides, the CDR3 is TGTGCCACAGCCGGACAGGGACCTGGCTACACCTTC.

V and J are TRBV6-2 or TRBV6-3 and TRBJ2-7; the D is unclear. Trimming took off 6 bases at V and 2 bases at J, with 14 bases between the two ends. Germline V gives CDR1 MNHEY, CDR2 SVGEGT. This CDR3 has 14 amino acids. The CDR3: CASSPDGSTYEQYF. The CDR3 coding sequence is TGTGCCAGCAGCCCTGACGGATCTACCTACGAGCAGTACTTC.